The 7 T cell receptor beta chains presented below share a single source sample, sequenced in a study of tumor-infiltrating lymphocytes in localized non-small cell lung cancer. The method was immunoSEQ multiplex PCR; TCRdb's version includes in-frame clones alone and lacks a portion of them. This table holds 5,500 to 7,000 clones, around 76% found once. Sequencing was performed on lung tumor tissue. The receptors were gathered from a human donor with non-small cell lung cancer.

The J gene is TRBJ1-1, the V gene TRBV19; weak D call: TRBD1 (5 bases). The germline V gene has CDR1 LNHDA and CDR2 SQIVND (reference sequence). The V end was cut by 6 bases, the J end by 6 bases, with 14 bases between. The CDR3 runs 13 residues. This chain's CDR3 is CASRGRGVPEAFF. CDR3 nucleotide sequence: TGTGCCAGTAGGGGCAGAGGGGTCCCTGAAGCTTTCTTT.

The gene calls are TRBV29-1 and TRBJ2-3; D possibly corresponds to TRBD2 (6 bases). From germline, CDR1 is SQVTM and CDR2 ANQGSEA. V lost 2 bases to trimming and J lost 2 bases, with 11 bases between them. There are 14 residues in the CDR3. The CDR3, as DNA: TGCAGCGTTGAATTGCGGGGCTTCACAGATACGCAGTATTTT. It encodes CSVELRGFTDTQYF.

V gene TRBV5-1 combines with J gene TRBJ1-4, with a weak D call TRBD1 (6 bases). Trimming pared 0 bases from V and 3 bases from J, leaving 9 bases between. Germline V gives CDR1 SGHRS, CDR2 YFSETQ. The CDR3 is made up of 15 amino acids. CDR3: CASSLDRVANEKLFF. In DNA, the CDR3 is TGCGCCAGCAGCTTGGACAGGGTCGCTAATGAAAAACTGTTTTTT.

J is TRBJ2-5 and V is TRBV28; D is perhaps TRBD2 (6 bases). V lost 2 bases and J lost 5, with 18 bases in between. The V gene's germline CDR1 is MDHEN and CDR2 SYDVKM. This CDR3 spans 16 amino acids. The CDR3 region has the DNA TGTGCCAGCAGTTTAGGAGGGAGCCCCACACAGGAGACCCAGTACTTC. It translates to CASSLGGSPTQETQYF.

The chain carries TRBV10-3 and TRBJ1-1, with 8 bases aligning to TRBD1. The CDR3 runs 13 residues. Per the germline V gene, CDR1 is ENHRY and CDR2 is SYGVKD. V shed 9 bases and J 1 base; nucleotides not matched to a gene: 4. CDR3 loop: CAIGQGPNTEAFF. The DNA for the CDR3 is TGTGCCATTGGACAGGGCCCGAACACTGAAGCTTTCTTT.

The chain employs TRBV9 and TRBJ2-5; 10 positions match TRBD2. Germline V gene lookup returns CDR1 SGDLS and CDR2 YYNGEE. The trim removed 0 bases at V and 1 base at J, leaving 0 bases unmatched. This CDR3 is built from 15 residues. DNA for the CDR3: TGTGCCAGCAGCGTAGGGACTAGCGGCCAAGAGACCCAGTACTTC. Amino acid sequence: CASSVGTSGQETQYF.

This clone turned up a few times. This chain uses TRBV11-2 with TRBJ2-5; D assignment may be TRBD1 or TRBD2 (6 bases each). From germline, CDR1 is SGHAT and CDR2 FQNNGV. Trimming pared 1 base from V and 5 bases from J, leaving 14 bases between. The CDR3 is 15 residues long. CDR3 region: CASSLGGATRETQYF. For the CDR3, the DNA is TGTGCCAGCAGCTTAGGGGGGGCGACTCGGGAGACCCAGTACTTC.